This T cell receptor (beta chain) comes out of a study of blood T cells in healthy people across ages. Then a second PCR, running about 6 to 11 cycles, was carried out with a sample-barcoded 5' primer and a J-beta primer mix. Unique molecular identifiers of 12 random nucleotides labeled each cDNA. MiXCR, run by TCRdb on the 5' RACE reads, gives a single entry per CDR3 protein. The sample consists of hundreds of thousands of distinct CDR3 sequences, 58% of them appearing once. The CDR3 extends over 11 amino acids. Germline CDR1 and CDR2: ENHRY and SYGVKD. Deletions cut 3 bases from V and 9 bases from J, with 6 bases between.

This TCR was sampled from a man aged 30 to 45 in good health. This rearrangement joins TRBV10-3 to TRBJ2-1, with D uncertain. The specimen sequenced was blood. The CDR3 sequence is CAISDQAEQFF. Here the CDR3 DNA reads TGTGCCATCAGTGATCAAGCTGAGCAGTTCTTC.